The 5 T cell receptor beta chains presented below share a single source sample, sequenced in a study of CXCR3-negative and CXCR3-positive naive CD8 T cells. Broader study findings: Naive cells that were CXCR3-positive had more hydrophobic TRB CDR3s (compared with CXCR3-negative naive cells).

For these TCRs, the target antigens are not known. Carrying UMI labels, the TRB cDNA libraries were prepared through 5' RACE. One entry per CDR3 protein, without DNA, is what TCRdb gives after re-calling the 5' RACE reads. Its clone listing holds roughly 110,000 distinct CDR3 sequences. Sequenced input: naive CXCR3+ CD8+ T cells from blood. Subset meaning: CD45RO-CCR7+CD27+CD95- naive CD8+ T cells expressing CXCR3 (TNR3+). Source of these receptors: a human donor in good health. Some clones in this sample may be carry-over from other donors' samples.

The chain couples TRBV7-9 to TRBJ1-3. CDR3 length: 19 residues. Germline V gene lookup returns CDR1 SEHNR and CDR2 FQNEAQ (reference sequence). CDR3 in amino acids: CASSLSVRIRVPSGNTIYF. Looking up the rest from reference TRBV7-9 and TRBJ1-3 gives the full variable domain: DTGVSQNPRHKITKRGQNVTFRCDPISEHNRLYWYRQTLGQGPEFLTYFQNEAQLEKSRLLSDRFSAERPKGSFSTLEIQRTEQGDSAMYLCASSLSVRIRVPSGNTIYFGEGSWLTVV.

V gene TRBV29-1 combines with J gene TRBJ2-7; the D call of TRBD1 rests on TCRdb alone, since no DNA is present to check it. The CDR3 is made up of 14 amino acids. Germline-derived CDR1 and CDR2 are SQVTM and ANQGSEA. The CDR3 loop reads CSALILGAGYEQYF.

The V and J genes are TRBV7-8 and TRBJ2-5. Germline V gene data show CDR1 as SGHVS and CDR2 as FQNEAQ. The CDR3 loop spans 14 amino acids. The chain's CDR3 is CASSLASGQETQYF.

This chain links TRBV27 with TRBJ2-7; no DNA is available, so the TRBD1 call from TCRdb remains unchecked. The CDR3 is 14 amino acids. Germline assignment: CDR1 MNHEY and CDR2 SMNVEV (reference sequence). The CDR3 region is CASRPGQGAYEQYF.

The V call is TRBV28, the J call TRBJ2-5; TCRdb designates TRBD1, a call that cannot be tested without DNA. Germline V gene data show CDR1 as MDHEN and CDR2 as SYDVKM. This CDR3 has 17 amino acids. The CDR3 here is CASSRLSPTGFQETQYF.